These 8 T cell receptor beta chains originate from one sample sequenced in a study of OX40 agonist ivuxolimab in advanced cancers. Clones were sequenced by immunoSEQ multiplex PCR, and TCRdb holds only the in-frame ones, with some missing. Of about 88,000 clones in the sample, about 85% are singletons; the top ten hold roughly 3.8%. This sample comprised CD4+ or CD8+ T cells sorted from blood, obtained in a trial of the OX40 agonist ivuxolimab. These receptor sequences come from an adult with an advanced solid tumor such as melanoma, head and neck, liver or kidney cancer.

The CDR3 spells CASSLWGLTRGGETQYF. DNA for the CDR3: TGTGCCAGCAGTTTATGGGGATTGACTAGGGGGGGCGAGACCCAGTACTTC. This chain connects TRBV28 to TRBJ2-5; D perhaps matches TRBD2 (7 bases). The CDR3 contains 17 residues. The V and J ends lost 0 bases and 5 bases respectively, with 19 bases between them. Germline CDR1 MDHEN, CDR2 SYDVKM.

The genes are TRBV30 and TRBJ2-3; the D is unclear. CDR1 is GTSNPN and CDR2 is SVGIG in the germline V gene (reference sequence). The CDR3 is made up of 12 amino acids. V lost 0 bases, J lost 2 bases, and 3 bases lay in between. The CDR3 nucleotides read TGTGCCTGGAGTGTAATCACAGATACGCAGTATTTT. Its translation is CAWSVITDTQYF.

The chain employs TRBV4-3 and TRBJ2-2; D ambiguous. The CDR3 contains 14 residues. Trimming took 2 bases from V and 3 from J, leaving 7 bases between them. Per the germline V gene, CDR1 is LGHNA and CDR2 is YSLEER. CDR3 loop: CASSQMPYTGELFF. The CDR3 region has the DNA TGCGCCAGCAGCCAAATGCCGTACACCGGGGAGCTGTTTTTT.

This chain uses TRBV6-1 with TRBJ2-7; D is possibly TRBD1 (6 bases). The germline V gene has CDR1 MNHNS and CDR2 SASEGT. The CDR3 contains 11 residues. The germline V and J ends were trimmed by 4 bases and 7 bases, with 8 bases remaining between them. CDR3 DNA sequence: TGTGCCAGCAGTGCCGACAGGGAGCAGTACTTC. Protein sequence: CASSADREQYF.

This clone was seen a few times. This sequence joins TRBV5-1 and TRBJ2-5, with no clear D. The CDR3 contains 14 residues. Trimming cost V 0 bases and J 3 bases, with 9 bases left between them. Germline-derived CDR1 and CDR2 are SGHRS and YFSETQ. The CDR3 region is CASSLGGEEETQYF. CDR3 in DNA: TGCGCCAGCAGCTTGGGTGGGGAAGAAGAGACCCAGTACTTC.

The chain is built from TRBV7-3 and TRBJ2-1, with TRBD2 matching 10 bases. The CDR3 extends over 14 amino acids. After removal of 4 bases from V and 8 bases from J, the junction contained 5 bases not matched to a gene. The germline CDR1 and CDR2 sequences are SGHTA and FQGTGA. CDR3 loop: CASSSLAGADEQFF. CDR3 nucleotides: TGTGCCAGCAGCTCCCTAGCGGGAGCCGATGAGCAGTTCTTC.

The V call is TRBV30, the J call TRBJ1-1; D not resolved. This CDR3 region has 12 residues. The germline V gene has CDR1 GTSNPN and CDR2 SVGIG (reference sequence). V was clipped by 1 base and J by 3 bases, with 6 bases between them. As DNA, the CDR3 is TGTGCCTGGAGTGCAGGCTACACTGAAGCTTTCTTT. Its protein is CAWSAGYTEAFF.

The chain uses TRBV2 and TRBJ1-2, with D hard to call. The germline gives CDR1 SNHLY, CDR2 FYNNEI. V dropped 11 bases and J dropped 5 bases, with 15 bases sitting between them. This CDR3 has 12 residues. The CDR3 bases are TGTGCCCGCGGAGGGCAGCTGTATGGCTACACCTTC. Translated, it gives CARGGQLYGYTF.